The 25 T cell receptor beta chains below all came from one sample that was sequenced in a study of T cells in Graves' hyperthyroidism and ophthalmopathy (dated by TCRdb to the late 2010s). Libraries were made using multiplex PCR. TCRdb records Illumina HiSeq 2000 as the sequencer. The TCR beta CDR3 regions were amplified from RNA transcripts. For the first round of RT-PCR on the TCR CDR3, the HTBI primer set was used together with the Qiagen OneStep RT-PCR kit. In-frame beta chains were kept once TCRdb had trimmed the public reads at Q25 with fastp and called clones with MiXCR. Each CDR3 protein appears once, grouped with its most common genes and DNA. Present in this sample are over 250,000 distinct CDR3 sequences, 25% to 30% of which were seen just once. The ten largest clonotypes hold 20% to 30% of the sample. Material for sequencing was blood. The origin of the receptors is a man in his forties with Graves' hyperthyroidism that later progressed to Graves' ophthalmopathy.

The sample holds a few counts of this clonotype. The rearrangement links TRBV7-9 to TRBJ1-1; unclear D gene. The CDR3 consists of 14 residues. CDR1 SEHNR and CDR2 FQNEAQ come from the germline V gene (reference sequence). The V and J ends lost 2 bases and 1 base respectively, with 8 bases between them. DNA of the CDR3: TGTGCCAGCAGCTTACCGGCGGGGAACACTGAAGCTTTCTTT. Its translation is CASSLPAGNTEAFF.

This clonotype occurred many times. V and J are TRBV25-1 and TRBJ2-7; D is ambiguous. Per the germline V gene, CDR1 is MGHDK and CDR2 is SYGVNS. The CDR3 length is 13 residues. V lost 5 bases, J lost 3 bases, and 11 bases lay in between. In DNA form, the CDR3 reads TGTGCCAGCAGTAAAAACGGCGGCTACGAGCAGTACTTC. Translated, it gives CASSKNGGYEQYF.

This clonotype has a count of ten or more. This sequence joins TRBV2 and TRBJ2-7, with TRBD1 matching over 9 bases. The CDR3 has 14 residues. Germline assignment: CDR1 SNHLY and CDR2 FYNNEI. The V segment lost 8 bases and the J segment 4 bases; nucleotides outside the gene matches: 9. CDR3 in amino acids: CASGRDRVRYEQYF. CDR3 DNA sequence: TGTGCCAGCGGCCGGGACAGGGTTAGATACGAGCAGTACTTC.

The chain has TRBV24-1 and TRBJ1-2; D is unresolved. This CDR3 comprises 16 residues. Trimming pared 3 bases from V and 5 bases from J, leaving 18 bases between. Germline V CDR1 and CDR2: KGHDR, SFDVKD. CDR3: CATSDPRTGIGYGYTF. DNA of the CDR3: TGTGCCACCAGTGATCCGCGGACGGGTATAGGGTATGGCTACACCTTC.

This clonotype showed up many times. This chain joins TRBV5-1 and TRBJ2-6; D ambiguous. Germline-derived CDR1 and CDR2 are SGHRS and YFSETQ. The CDR3 is made up of 15 amino acids. V was clipped by 4 bases and J by 0 bases, with 8 bases between them. CDR3 amino acids: CASSTTDSGANVLTF. The CDR3 nucleotides are TGCGCCAGCAGCACGACTGACTCTGGGGCCAACGTCCTGACTTTC.

This clonotype occurred many times. The rearrangement uses TRBV30 and TRBJ1-1, with D unresolved. This CDR3 region has 15 residues. In germline, CDR1 is GTSNPN, CDR2 SVGIG (reference sequence). The V end lost 0 bases, the J end lost 0 bases, and 11 bases lay between the germline ends. DNA of the CDR3: TGTGCCTGGAGTGTACTTCTAGACCTGAACACTGAAGCTTTCTTT. Translation gives CAWSVLLDLNTEAFF.

The chain is built from TRBV6-2 or TRBV6-3 and TRBJ1-5, with D hard to call. This CDR3 is 14 amino acids long. Germline CDR1 reads MNHEY; CDR2 reads SVGEGT. The V end lost 6 bases, the J end lost 4 bases, and 13 bases lay between the germline ends. The CDR3 reads CASSGRLNNQPQHF. CDR3 coding DNA: TGTGCCAGCAGCGGGCGGCTCAATAATCAGCCCCAGCATTTT.

There are a few counts of this clonotype. The J gene is TRBJ1-1, the V gene TRBV6-5; 9 bases agree with TRBD1. CDR1 and CDR2 (germline): MNHEY, SVGAGI. V trimming: 2 bases; J trimming: 1 base; junction bases outside the gene matches: 5. This CDR3 has 16 amino acids. CDR3 DNA: TGTGCCAGCAGTTACCCGAGGACAGGGGAGAACACTGAAGCTTTCTTT. Encoded protein: CASSYPRTGENTEAFF.

The chain links TRBV28 to TRBJ1-2; 7 nucleotides match TRBD1. Germline V CDR1 and CDR2: MDHEN, SYDVKM. After removal of 7 bases from V and 4 bases from J, the junction contained 9 bases not matched to a gene. This CDR3 contains 14 residues. The CDR3 nucleotides are TGTGCCAGCACTTCCCCCGGGACAGTCTATGGCTACACCTTC. It translates to CASTSPGTVYGYTF.

The V and J genes are TRBV3-1 and TRBJ2-7; maybe TRBD1 (5 bases). The germline V gene has CDR1 LGHDT and CDR2 YNNKEL (reference sequence). The CDR3 runs 14 residues. The V gene lost 3 bases and the J gene lost 0 bases, with 9 bases spanning the gap. In DNA form, the CDR3 reads TGTGCCAGCAGCCAGGACATCAGCTCCTACGAGCAGTACTTC. Translation gives CASSQDISSYEQYF.

This clonotype was recorded at least ten times. The chain has TRBV12-3 or TRBV12-4 and TRBJ2-7, with TRBD1 matching 9 bases. The junction had 9 bases not matched to a gene; V was cut back by 5 bases and J by 4 bases. The CDR3 extends over 15 amino acids. CDR3 in amino acids: CASSAKPGQGYEQYF. The CDR3 DNA sequence: TGTGCCAGCAGTGCTAAACCGGGACAGGGTTACGAGCAGTACTTC.

This clonotype was seen at least ten times. The J gene is TRBJ2-5, the V gene TRBV29-1, with D unresolved. In germline, CDR1 is SQVTM, CDR2 ANQGSEA. The CDR3 spans 11 residues. CDR3 coding DNA: TGCATGGCGGAGTACCAAGAGACCCAGTACTTC. This codes for CMAEYQETQYF.

In this sample, this clonotype turned up many times. The genes are TRBV2 and TRBJ1-1; a weak D match, TRBD1 (6 bases). The CDR3 covers 13 residues. From germline, CDR1 is SNHLY and CDR2 FYNNEI. The V and J ends lost 8 bases and 3 bases respectively, with 13 bases between them. The CDR3 nucleotides are TGTGCCAGCGGGGGCAGGAGCGACACTGAAGCTTTCTTT. It specifies CASGGRSDTEAFF.

This clonotype was picked up a small number of times. The rearrangement uses TRBV5-1 and TRBJ2-7; 7 positions match TRBD2. The V gene end was trimmed by 3 bases and the J gene end by 2 bases; junction bases not matched to a gene: 5. Per germline, CDR1 SGHRS and CDR2 YFSETQ. This CDR3 comprises 14 residues. The CDR3 region has the DNA TGCGCCAGCAGCTCGGTGGGACTAACCTACGAGCAGTACTTC. This sequence encodes CASSSVGLTYEQYF.

This clonotype showed up just a few times. The rearrangement uses TRBV7-2 and TRBJ2-4; 7 bases match TRBD2. The CDR3 covers 18 residues. V gave up 2 bases and J gave up 0 bases; unmatched junction bases: 10. Germline values: CDR1 SGHTA, CDR2 FQGNSA. CDR3 loop: CASSLSLAEALAKNIQYF. CDR3 DNA: TGTGCCAGCAGCTTATCGCTAGCGGAGGCTCTAGCCAAAAACATTCAGTACTTC.

This clonotype has a count of ten or more. This chain connects TRBV5-1 to TRBJ2-5, with D possibly called TRBD1 or TRBD2 (5 bases each). V lost 7 bases to trimming and J lost 2 bases, with 18 bases between them. The CDR3 runs to 15 residues. The germline V gene has CDR1 SGHRS and CDR2 YFSETQ. CDR3 residues: CASSNRGREQETQYF. The CDR3 region has the DNA TGCGCCAGCTCCAATCGGGGACGGGAACAAGAGACCCAGTACTTC.

This clonotype has ten or more counts. The V call is TRBV4-1, the J call TRBJ1-2; D gene ambiguous. The V end was cut by 3 bases, the J end by 0 bases, with 11 bases between. Germline CDR1 and CDR2: MGHRA and YSYEKL. The CDR3 is made up of 15 amino acids. The CDR3 reads CASSHDPGTNYGYTF. In nucleotides, the CDR3 is TGCGCCAGCAGCCATGATCCCGGGACTAACTATGGCTACACCTTC.

This clonotype has ten or more counts. This sequence joins TRBV30 and TRBJ2-7; weak D call: TRBD2 (5 bases). Germline V gene data show CDR1 as GTSNPN and CDR2 as SVGIG (reference sequence). The CDR3 has 12 residues. V gave up 4 bases and J gave up 2 bases, with 9 bases separating them. CDR3 amino acids: CAWTSGTYEQYF. CDR3 DNA: TGTGCCTGGACCTCCGGGACCTACGAGCAGTACTTC. The whole variable domain, filled in from reference TRBV30 and TRBJ2-7, reads SQTIHQWPATLVQPVGSPLSLECTVEGTSNPNLYWYRQAAGRGLQLLFYSVGIGQISSEVPQNLSASRPQDRQFILSSKKLLLSDSGFYLCAWTSGTYEQYFGPGTRLTVT.

The chain couples TRBV6-1 to TRBJ2-7; 8 bases agree with TRBD2. This CDR3 region has 15 residues. The V gene end was trimmed by 5 bases and the J gene end by 6 bases; junction bases not matched to a gene: 12. Germline-derived CDR1 and CDR2 are MNHNS and SASEGT. The CDR3 sequence is CASSQASGGPSEQYF. CDR3 bases: TGTGCCAGCAGTCAGGCATCGGGAGGGCCCTCCGAGCAGTACTTC.

As to this clonotype: Being one base from a much bigger clone, this may be a read error. This rearrangement joins TRBV20-1 to TRBJ1-5; TRBD1 matches 7 bases. The CDR3 contains 16 residues. Per the germline V gene, CDR1 is DFQATT and CDR2 is SNEGSKA (reference sequence). The DNA for the CDR3 is TGCAGTGCTAGCCTAGTGAGGGGGCAGAACAGTCAGCTCCAGCATTTT. Its protein is CSASLVRGQNSQLQHF.

This clonotype was counted many times. The chain combines TRBV5-5 with TRBJ1-5, with TRBD1 matching over 7 bases. Trimming took 5 bases from V and 3 from J; bases not matched to a gene: 8. CDR1 is SGHKS, CDR2 YYEKEE, per germline (reference sequence). This CDR3 has 15 amino acids. CDR3 sequence reads: CASSSGTVNNQPQHF. The CDR3 DNA is TGTGCCAGCAGTTCCGGGACAGTCAACAATCAGCCCCAGCATTTT.

This chain uses TRBV19 with TRBJ2-2; 8 nucleotides agree with TRBD1. Germline CDR1 and CDR2: LNHDA and SQIVND (reference sequence). Trimming at V came to 5 bases and at J to 5 bases, leaving 7 bases not matched to a gene. This CDR3 spans 15 amino acids. CDR3 sequence (DNA): TGTGCCAGTAGTCCCCAGGGGGCGGGAACCGGGGAGCTGTTTTTT. It yields the protein CASSPQGAGTGELFF.

In its sample, this clonotype was seen a few times. This chain joins TRBV6-2 or TRBV6-3 and TRBJ1-1; weak D call: TRBD1 (5 bases). Trimming removed 5 bases from V and 0 bases from J, with 19 bases in between. Germline V gives CDR1 MNHEY, CDR2 SVGEGT. CDR3 length equals 17 residues. The CDR3 DNA reads TGTGCCAGCAGTCTCGCCGCCAAGGGGACCATGAACACTGAAGCTTTCTTT. Amino acids: CASSLAAKGTMNTEAFF.

This clonotype was detected many times. The J gene is TRBJ2-3, the V gene TRBV7-9; D is unclear. The CDR3 runs to 14 residues. The ends were cut back, 3 bases at V and 4 bases at J, with 11 bases in the middle. Germline V CDR1 and CDR2: SEHNR, FQNEAQ (reference sequence). For the CDR3, the DNA is TGTGCCAGCAGCTTGTCGCAGGAATCAGATACGCAGTATTTT. Translation gives CASSLSQESDTQYF. Supplemented by reference TRBV7-9 and TRBJ2-3, the full variable domain reads DTGVSQNPRHKITKRGQNVTFRCDPISEHNRLYWYRQTLGQGPEFLTYFQNEAQLEKSRLLSDRFSAERPKGSFSTLEIQRTEQGDSAMYLCASSLSQESDTQYFGPGTRLTVL.

This clonotype was counted ten times or more. The chain carries TRBV11-2 and TRBJ2-7; 8 bases are a match to TRBD1. The CDR3 is 16 residues long. V dropped 0 bases and J dropped 1; count of bases not matched to a gene: 5. CDR1 is SGHAT and CDR2 is FQNNGV in the germline V gene. CDR3 DNA sequence: TGTGCCAGCAGCTTAGAGCGACAGGGGAAGTCCTACGAGCAGTACTTC. It translates to CASSLERQGKSYEQYF.